The rows below give T cell receptor beta chains drawn from one sample of a study of PD-L1 blockade in urothelial cancer. Only in-frame clones appear in the TCRdb table, and some are missing; sequencing was by immunoSEQ multiplex PCR. The sample yields about 110,000 clones, approximately 90% seen once. This specimen was PBMCs, taken around atezolizumab (anti-PD-L1) treatment. The origin of the receptors is a man between 60 and 70 years old with urothelial cancer. CDR3s include the opening cysteine and the closing phenylalanine or tryptophan. Fields, in order: J gene, V gene, D gene, clone size, CDR3 DNA, CDR3 protein. D genes are given only for firm matches. Rows may omit the clone size; those that give it use once, few, many or a size class.

TRBJ1-2 | TRBV7-6 | - | once | TGTGCCAGCAGCACACAGGGTATTGGCTACACCTTC | CASSTQGIGYTF
TRBJ2-4 | TRBV5-1 | - | - | TGCGCCAGCAGCTCCCCCGAGGGGGGGGACATTCAGTACTTC | CASSSPEGGDIQYF
TRBJ1-1 | TRBV7-9 | TRBD1 | - | TGTGCCAGCAGGTCGTCCGGGACAGCACCAACTGAAGCTTTCTTT | CASRSSGTAPTEAFF
TRBJ1-4 | TRBV7-7 | - | - | TGTGCCAGCATAGAAAAACTGTTTTTT | CASIEKLFF
TRBJ2-2 | TRBV27 | - | - | TGTGCCAGCAGTTCGACTAGGCCCGGGGAGCTGTTTTTT | CASSSTRPGELFF
TRBJ2-7 | TRBV9 | TRBD2 | - | TGTGCCAGCAGCGTTAGCGGGAGGGCCGGGTACGAGCAGTACTTC | CASSVSGRAGYEQYF
TRBJ2-5 | TRBV10-3 | TRBD2 | once | TGTGCCACCCGGACTAGCGGGGGCCAAGAGACCCAGTACTTC | CATRTSGGQETQYF
TRBJ2-5 | TRBV2 | - | - | TGTGCCAGCAGTCTCCAAGAGACCCAGTACTTC | CASSLQETQYF
TRBJ1-1 | TRBV2 | - | - | TGTGCCAGCAGTGCCGGGGGGGGCTTCACTGAAGCTTTCTTT | CASSAGGGFTEAFF
TRBJ1-1 | TRBV10-1 | - | - | TGCGCCAGCAGTGGACTTCTGAACACTGAAGCTTTCTTT | CASSGLLNTEAFF
TRBJ1-2 | TRBV7-2 | - | - | TGTGCCAGCAGCCCCTTTACAGTTAACTATGGCTACACCTTC | CASSPFTVNYGYTF
TRBJ2-5 | TRBV18 | - | once | TGTGCCAGCTCAACAGGTCTCAGGGGTGAGACCCAGTACTTC | CASSTGLRGETQYF
TRBJ2-1 | TRBV7-2 | - | - | TGTGCCAGCAGCCCCCACAGGTCCAAGAATGAGCAGTTCTTC | CASSPHRSKNEQFF
TRBJ1-1 | TRBV18 | TRBD1 | - | TGTGCCAGCTCACGGAGACAGGGGCCGACGAACACTGAAGCTTTCTTT | CASSRRQGPTNTEAFF
TRBJ1-2 | TRBV5-1 | TRBD1 | - | TGCGCCAGCAGCACTGAGCCAGGGGGCGCAGCTGGCTACACCTTC | CASSTEPGGAAGYTF
TRBJ2-5 | TRBV5-1 | - | - | TGCGCCAGCAGCTTAGACAGCCCAGAGACCCAGTACTTC | CASSLDSPETQYF
TRBJ1-3 | TRBV14 | - | - | TGTGCCAGCAGCCTCCTGGGGCCTCCCTCTGGAAACACCATATATTTT | CASSLLGPPSGNTIYF
TRBJ2-7 | TRBV6-1 | - | - | TGTGCCAGCAGTGAAGGGGGGCTCGGGTACGAGCAGTACTTC | CASSEGGLGYEQYF
TRBJ2-2 | TRBV11-1 | TRBD1 | - | TGTGCCAGCACCCAGGACAGGGTCAGCGGGGAGCTGTTTTTT | CASTQDRVSGELFF
TRBJ2-1 | TRBV5-4 | - | - | TGTGCCAGCAGCTCCTTTAACAATGAGCAGTTCTTC | CASSSFNNEQFF
TRBJ1-5 | TRBV30 | - | once | TGTGCCTGGGGACCTCGGGGGAATCAGCCCCAGCATTTT | CAWGPRGNQPQHF
TRBJ2-3 | TRBV4-1 | - | - | TGCGCCAGCAGCCAGCGCTTCTCCCCGGGGGGCCCAAGAGATACGCAGTATTTT | CASSQRFSPGGPRDTQYF
TRBJ2-7 | TRBV28 | TRBD1 | - | TGTGCCAGCAGTCAACACAGGGGGCGACTCTTCGACGAGCAGTACTTC | CASSQHRGRLFDEQYF
TRBJ2-7 | TRBV13 | TRBD1 | once | TGTGCCAGCAGCCAGTACTCGGGACAGGCCTACGAGCAGTACTTC | CASSQYSGQAYEQYF
TRBJ2-3 | TRBV7-2 | TRBD2 | - | TGTGCCAGCAGTCGGACTAGCGGGAGGTTTTCAGATACGCAGTATTTT | CASSRTSGRFSDTQYF
TRBJ2-6 | TRBV10-3 | TRBD1 | - | TGTGCCATCAAGAGTCAGGGGGCTGGGGCCAACGTCCTGACTTTC | CAIKSQGAGANVLTF
TRBJ1-4 | TRBV7-2 | - | - | TGTGCCAGCAGCCGTTTCGGGGAAAAACTGTTTTTT | CASSRFGEKLFF
TRBJ2-7 | TRBV10-2 | TRBD1 | - | TGCGCCAGCAGAGTAACCCCGGGACAGGGTATCGGGGAGCAGTACTTC | CASRVTPGQGIGEQYF
TRBJ2-3 | TRBV9 | - | - | TGTGCCAGCAGCGAGGGGGACGGTGTCACAGATACGCAGTATTTT | CASSEGDGVTDTQYF
TRBJ2-7 | TRBV2 | - | - | TGTGCCACCCAACAGACAGTCTACGAGCAGTACTTC | CATQQTVYEQYF
TRBJ1-1 | TRBV30 | - | - | TGTGCCTGGAGAGGGGGGGGTGGAGGTACTGAAGCTTTCTTT | CAWRGGGGGTEAFF
TRBJ2-2 | TRBV19 | TRBD1 | - | TGTGCCAGTAGCTTAGGGGACAGGGACACCGGGGAGCTGTTTTTT | CASSLGDRDTGELFF
TRBJ2-7 | TRBV11-2 | - | - | TGTGCCAGCAGCTTATTTGCCCAGGCCGAGCAGTACTTC | CASSLFAQAEQYF